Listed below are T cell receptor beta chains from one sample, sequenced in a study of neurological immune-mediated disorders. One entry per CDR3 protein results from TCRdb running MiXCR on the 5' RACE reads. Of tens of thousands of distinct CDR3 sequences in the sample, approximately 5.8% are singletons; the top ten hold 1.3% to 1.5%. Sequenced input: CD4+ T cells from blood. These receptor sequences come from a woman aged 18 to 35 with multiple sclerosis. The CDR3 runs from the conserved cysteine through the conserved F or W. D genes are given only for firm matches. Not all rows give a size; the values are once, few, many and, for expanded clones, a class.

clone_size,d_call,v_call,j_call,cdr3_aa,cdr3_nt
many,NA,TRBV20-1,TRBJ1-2,CSVPDGTYGYTF,TGCAGTGTTCCAGACGGTACCTATGGCTACACCTTC
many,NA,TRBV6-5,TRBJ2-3,CASSYQGRDTQYF,TGTGCCAGCAGTTATCAGGGCCGGGATACGCAGTATTTT
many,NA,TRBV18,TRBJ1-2,CASSPVGDHSYGYTF,TGTGCCAGCTCACCAGTGGGAGACCACAGCTATGGCTACACCTTC
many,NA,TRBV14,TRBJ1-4,CASSPGFVGEKLFF,TGTGCCAGCAGCCCGGGTTTTGTGGGGGAAAAACTGTTTTTT
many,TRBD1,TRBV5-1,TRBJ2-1,CASSPGTGVGEQFF,TGCGCCAGCAGCCCCGGGACAGGGGTTGGTGAGCAGTTCTTC
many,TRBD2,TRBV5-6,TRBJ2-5,CASSFPGLQRGQETQYF,TGTGCCAGCAGCTTCCCCGGACTCCAGCGGGGCCAAGAGACCCAGTACTTC
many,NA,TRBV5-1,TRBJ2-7,CASRDNSGGEQYF,TGCGCCAGCCGGGACAACTCCGGAGGGGAGCAGTACTTC
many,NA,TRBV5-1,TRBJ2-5,CASSFSSAQETQYF,TGCGCCAGCAGCTTCTCTAGCGCTCAAGAGACCCAGTACTTC
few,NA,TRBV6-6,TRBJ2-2,CASQRSSGQSGPTGELFF,TGTGCCAGCCAACGGAGTTCCGGCCAAAGCGGCCCAACCGGGGAGCTGTTTTTT
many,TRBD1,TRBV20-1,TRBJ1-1,CSYPRGQGAHYSEAFF,TGCAGCTACCCCCGTGGTCAGGGGGCGCATTATAGTGAAGCTTTCTTT
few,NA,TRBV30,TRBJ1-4,CACDKRLNEKLFF,TGTGCCTGCGACAAGAGATTAAATGAAAAACTGTTTTTT
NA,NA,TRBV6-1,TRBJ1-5,CASNPGARVQPQHF,TGTGCCAGCAACCCGGGAGCAAGGGTTCAGCCCCAGCATTTT
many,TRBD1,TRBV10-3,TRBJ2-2,CAIADRVEPGELFF,TGTGCCATCGCCGACAGGGTTGAGCCCGGGGAGCTGTTTTTT
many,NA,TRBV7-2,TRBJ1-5,CASSLVSISNQPQHF,TGTGCCAGCAGCCTCGTGAGCATTAGCAATCAGCCCCAGCATTTT
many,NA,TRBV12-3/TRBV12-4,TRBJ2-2,CASSFKTWHGELFF,TGTGCCAGCAGTTTTAAAACCTGGCACGGGGAGCTGTTTTTT
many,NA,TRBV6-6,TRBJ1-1,CASSGSGGTEAFF,TGTGCCAGCAGTGGCTCGGGGGGCACTGAAGCTTTCTTT
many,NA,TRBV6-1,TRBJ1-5,CASSENPRGEPQHF,TGTGCCAGCAGTGAAAACCCGAGGGGCGAGCCCCAGCATTTT
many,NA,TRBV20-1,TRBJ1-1,CSARDGLGAWAEAFF,TGCAGTGCTAGAGATGGTTTGGGGGCTTGGGCTGAAGCTTTCTTT
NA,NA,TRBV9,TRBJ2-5,CASSEGSGQETQYF,TGTGCCAGCAGCGAGGGAAGCGGTCAAGAGACCCAGTACTTC
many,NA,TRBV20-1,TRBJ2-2,CSARPAGYTGELFF,TGCAGTGCTAGGCCGGCGGGTTACACCGGGGAGCTGTTTTTT